The table lists the clone carrying this T cell receptor beta chain with a few counts. The CDR3 is made up of 13 amino acids. Trimming shortened V by 8 bases and J by 4 bases, and 12 bases separated the two germline ends. Germline V gene lookup returns CDR1 MNHNS and CDR2 SASEGT. As originally analysed: Built for papillary thyroid cancer, a distant-metastasis classifier drew on CDR3 differences across clinicopathological groups. MiXCR reprocessed the PCR reads for TCRdb. TCRdb, rather than the study authors, made the V and J calls. The repertoire holds 23,000 or so clones, with approximately 30% as singletons. The data derive from a study of metastatic and nonmetastatic thyroid tumors. Before thyroid surgery, none of the patients had received any treatment.

This TCR derives from a male donor with papillary thyroid cancer or a benign thyroid nodule (not recorded which). Some clones in this sample may be carry-over from other donors' samples. The sample taken for sequencing was tumor tissue. The chain is built from TRBV6-1 and TRBJ1-3; weak D call: TRBD1 (5 bases). CDR3 in amino acids: CASDIGAGNTIYF. The DNA for the CDR3 is TGTGCCAGCGACATAGGGGCGGGAAACACCATATATTTT.